The 30 T cell receptor beta chains listed next were all sequenced from one sample in a study of T cells in Graves' hyperthyroidism and ophthalmopathy. TCR beta CDR3 regions were amplified from RNA. TCR CDR3 regions were first amplified by RT-PCR with HTBI primers. TCRdb reprocessed the multiplex PCR reads via MiXCR and lists one record per CDR3 protein. Here the sample spans about 350,000 distinct CDR3 sequences, roughly an eighth being singletons. What was sequenced was blood. Source of these receptors: a woman aged 40 to 50 with Graves' ophthalmopathy.

This chain uses TRBV5-4 with TRBJ2-5, with unresolved D. V was cut by 4 bases and J by 5 bases, with 9 bases left in between. Germline assignment: CDR1 SGHNT and CDR2 YYREEE (reference sequence). The CDR3 runs to 12 residues. CDR3 in amino acids: CASSPSRETQYF. Written as DNA, the CDR3 is TGTGCCAGCAGCCCTTCGCGGGAGACCCAGTACTTC.

J is TRBJ2-2 and V is TRBV6-1, with TRBD1 matching over 7 bases. With V trimmed by 6 bases and J by 4 bases, 11 bases remained unmatched. Germline V CDR1 and CDR2: MNHNS, SASEGT. This CDR3 has 16 amino acids. CDR3 sequence (DNA): TGTGCCAGCAGCCGCCATGACAGGGAGAGCACCGGGGAGCTGTTTTTT. It is translated as CASSRHDRESTGELFF.

This clonotype appeared many times. The rearrangement links TRBV5-1 to TRBJ1-2; 8 nucleotides match TRBD1. The CDR3 runs 14 residues. V lost 7 bases to trimming and J lost 4 bases; unmatched junction nucleotides: 9. In germline, CDR1 is SGHRS, CDR2 YFSETQ. In DNA form, the CDR3 reads TGCGCCAGCGGGGTGGACAGGGCCAGCTATGGCTACACCTTC. It encodes CASGVDRASYGYTF.

This clonotype was recorded at least ten times. The chain recombines TRBV15 with TRBJ2-7, with D perhaps assigned TRBD1 or TRBD2 (5 bases each). With 0 bases removed from V and 6 bases from J, the gap between germline ends came to 12 bases. This CDR3 spans 14 amino acids. Germline-derived CDR1 and CDR2 are LNHNV and YYDKDF (reference sequence). The CDR3 nucleotides read TGTGCCACCAGCAGAGATCGGGGCAGAGGCGAGCAGTACTTC. Protein: CATSRDRGRGEQYF.

The V call is TRBV7-8, the J call TRBJ2-7, with a tentative D call TRBD2 (6 bases). Germline-derived CDR1 and CDR2 are SGHVS and FQNEAQ. The germline V and J ends were trimmed by 1 base and 2 bases, with 15 bases remaining between them. The CDR3 sequence is 16 residues long. In DNA, the CDR3 is TGTGCCAGCAGCTTAGGTCGGGGGAACCGTCCCTACGAGCAGTACTTC. Translation gives CASSLGRGNRPYEQYF.

This clonotype was seen a handful of times. V is TRBV7-2 and J is TRBJ2-1, with D uncertain. Per the germline V gene, CDR1 is SGHTA and CDR2 is FQGNSA. The CDR3 spans 14 residues. Trimming removed 5 bases at V and 6 bases at J, with 14 bases between. The CDR3 is CASSLRYRGNEQFF. The CDR3, as DNA: TGTGCCAGCAGCCTCCGATACCGTGGCAATGAGCAGTTCTTC. Full variable domain (missing parts from reference TRBV7-2 and TRBJ2-1): GAGVSQSPSNKVTEKGKDVELRCDPISGHTALYWYRQSLGQGLEFLIYFQGNSAPDKSGLPSDRFSAERTGGSVSTLTIQRTQQEDSAVYLCASSLRYRGNEQFFGPGTRLTVL.

This clonotype was counted only a few times. The V gene is TRBV20-1, the J gene TRBJ2-3, with D tentatively TRBD1 (5 bases). Germline CDR1 and CDR2: DFQATT and SNEGSKA (reference sequence). V was pared by 6 bases and J by 0 bases, with 10 bases between. The CDR3 is made up of 13 amino acids. The CDR3 DNA sequence: TGCAGTGCCTGGGGCCCTAGCACAGATACGCAGTATTTT. Translating gives CSAWGPSTDTQYF.

In its sample, this clonotype was seen many times. This rearrangement joins TRBV12-3 or TRBV12-4 to TRBJ2-1, with 10 bases aligning to TRBD2. The CDR3 spans 21 residues. With 2 bases clipped from V and 7 bases from J, the junction kept 23 bases outside the gene matches. CDR3 coding DNA: TGTGCCAGCAGTTTATATATCGGGGCGCTAGCGGGAGATCGGATTGGGAATGAGCAGTTCTTC. Translation gives CASSLYIGALAGDRIGNEQFF.

There are many counts of this clonotype. The chain carries TRBV20-1 and TRBJ2-7; D unclear. This CDR3 is 12 amino acids long. Trimming pared 1 base from V and 7 bases from J, leaving 11 bases between. Germline loops: CDR1 DFQATT, CDR2 SNEGSKA (reference sequence). The CDR3 reads CSARGPVREQYF. As DNA, the CDR3 is TGCAGTGCTAGAGGGCCAGTGAGGGAGCAGTACTTC.

This clonotype was found many times. V is TRBV28 and J is TRBJ2-7; 7 bases match TRBD2. Trimming cost V 4 bases and J 2 bases; bases outside gene matches: 14. This CDR3 comprises 17 residues. Germline V gene sequence: CDR1 MDHEN, CDR2 SYDVKM. The CDR3 protein is CASSSFWTGTTPYEQYF. The CDR3 region has the DNA TGTGCCAGCAGTTCATTCTGGACCGGGACTACACCCTACGAGCAGTACTTC.

This clonotype was seen many times. The gene calls are TRBV20-1 and TRBJ2-4; 8 nucleotides match TRBD1. CDR1 and CDR2 (germline): DFQATT, SNEGSKA (reference sequence). Losses at the gene ends were 2 bases for V and 6 bases for J; bases not matched to a gene: 9. The CDR3 contains 15 residues. Here the CDR3 reads CSARPPGTGRNIQYF. CDR3 DNA sequence: TGCAGTGCTAGACCTCCCGGGACAGGCAGAAACATTCAGTACTTC.

There are many counts of this clonotype. This CDR3 is CASSLQQGSTEAFF. The DNA for the CDR3 is TGTGCCAGCAGCTTACAACAGGGGAGCACTGAAGCTTTCTTT. The chain joins TRBV11-2 to TRBJ1-1; 7 positions agree with TRBD1. V shed 2 bases, J shed 4 bases, and the junction held 4 bases outside the gene matches. CDR3 length: 14 residues. Germline CDR1 and CDR2: SGHAT and FQNNGV.

This clonotype came up a few times. The rearrangement uses TRBV20-1 and TRBJ2-3; D remains unclear. The V end was cut by 0 bases, the J end by 2 bases, with 12 bases between. The CDR3 has 15 amino acids. CDR1 is DFQATT, CDR2 SNEGSKA, per germline (reference sequence). The CDR3 nucleotides are TGCAGTGCTAGAGATTCCGGCAGAGACACAGATACGCAGTATTTT. As protein: CSARDSGRDTDTQYF.

In its sample, this clonotype was seen many times. The chain couples TRBV28 to TRBJ2-7; 8 bases match TRBD2. The CDR3 sequence is 14 residues long. Germline CDR1 MDHEN, CDR2 SYDVKM. The V and J ends lost 1 base and 4 bases, in that order; junction bases with no gene match: 3. The CDR3 spells CASSLYGGRYEQYF. CDR3 nucleotide sequence: TGTGCCAGCAGTTTATACGGCGGGAGGTACGAGCAGTACTTC.

Only a few counts were recorded for this clonotype. This sequence joins TRBV20-1 and TRBJ2-1; D may match TRBD1 or TRBD2 (5 bases each). V gave up 2 bases and J gave up 0 bases, with 11 bases separating them. Per the germline V gene, CDR1 is DFQATT and CDR2 is SNEGSKA (reference sequence). The CDR3 totals 15 residues. This CDR3 reads CSARPPGLSYNEQFF. CDR3 DNA sequence: TGCAGTGCTAGACCTCCGGGGCTCTCCTACAATGAGCAGTTCTTC.

This clonotype was seen at least ten times. The rearrangement uses TRBV12-3 or TRBV12-4 and TRBJ1-6; no definite D call. The CDR3 loop spans 17 amino acids. Trimming cost V 3 bases and J 7 bases, with 19 bases left between them. The CDR3 DNA follows: TGTGCCAGCAGTTTTGTCACAGCCACCCCCGGGAATTCACCCCTCCACTTT. As protein: CASSFVTATPGNSPLHF.

The chain combines TRBV7-6 with TRBJ2-7, with no clear D. With 5 bases removed from V and 7 bases from J, the gap between germline ends came to 12 bases. The germline gives CDR1 SGHVS, CDR2 FNYEAQ. This CDR3 has 12 residues. CDR3 loop: CASSPALGEQYF. The CDR3 bases are TGTGCCAGCAGCCCCGCTTTGGGAGAGCAGTACTTC.

This clonotype was recorded at least ten times. V is TRBV7-2 and J is TRBJ2-3; possible D gene TRBD2, 6 bases. There are 11 residues in the CDR3. Germline V gene sequence: CDR1 SGHTA, CDR2 FQGNSA. Between the trimmed V and J ends, which lost 5 bases and 7 bases, there was a span of 7 bases. DNA for the CDR3: TGTGCCAGCAGCGGGGGGTATACGCAGTATTTT. This encodes CASSGGYTQYF.

With regard to this clonotype: This could be a read error, since a much larger clone is one nucleotide away. V is TRBV7-2 and J is TRBJ2-1, with 9 bases that match TRBD2. The CDR3 is 14 residues long. The V gene's germline CDR1 is SGHTA and CDR2 FQGNSA. Here the CDR3 reads CASSLGLAYSEQFF. In DNA, the CDR3 is TGTGCCAGCAGTTTGGGACTAGCCTACAGTGAGCAGTTCTTC.

This clonotype was recorded at least ten times. The rearrangement links TRBV28 to TRBJ1-2, with 9 nucleotides matching TRBD1. CDR3 size: 13 residues. CDR1 MDHEN and CDR2 SYDVKM come from the germline V gene. V was pared by 10 bases and J by 5 bases, with 8 bases of the junction left unmatched. The DNA of the CDR3 is TGTGCCACCTTTAGGACAGGGGAATATGGCTACACCTTC. This codes for CATFRTGEYGYTF.

This sequence joins TRBV2 and TRBJ2-3, with 8 bases identical to TRBD2. J was trimmed by 4 bases and V by 3 bases; bases with no gene match: 6. Germline V gene data show CDR1 as SNHLY and CDR2 as FYNNEI. The CDR3 loop spans 15 amino acids. The CDR3: CASSDLGLAADTQYF. In DNA form, the CDR3 reads TGTGCCAGCAGTGATCTCGGACTAGCCGCAGATACGCAGTATTTT.

This clonotype was seen repeatedly, ten times or more. The rearrangement uses TRBV28 and TRBJ2-3, with 11 nucleotides matching TRBD2. The V and J ends lost 7 bases and 5 bases, in that order; junction bases with no gene match: 11. Germline lookup yields CDR1 MDHEN and CDR2 SYDVKM. The CDR3 extends over 16 amino acids. The chain's CDR3 is CASTHDSGRARDTQYF. The DNA of the CDR3 is TGTGCCAGCACCCATGATAGCGGGAGGGCGAGAGATACGCAGTATTTT.

At least ten counts were recorded for this clonotype. The CDR3: CASSQAGNPADTQYF. The DNA for the CDR3 is TGTGCCAGCAGCCAAGCGGGGAATCCGGCAGATACGCAGTATTTT. The J gene is TRBJ2-3, the V gene TRBV4-2; D may be TRBD2 (5 bases). CDR3 size: 15 residues. The ends were cut back, 1 base at V and 4 bases at J, with 12 bases in the middle. Germline V gene lookup returns CDR1 LGHNA and CDR2 YNFKEQ.

The chain couples TRBV13 to TRBJ2-1, with a possible D match to TRBD2 (6 bases). This CDR3 is built from 13 residues. Germline loops: CDR1 PRHDT, CDR2 FYEKMQ (reference sequence). The germline V and J ends were trimmed by 5 bases and 5 bases, with 10 bases remaining between them. The CDR3 sequence: CASSLSGDNEQFF. CDR3 coding DNA: TGTGCCAGCAGCCTATCGGGGGACAATGAGCAGTTCTTC.

This clonotype appeared many times. This chain links TRBV2 with TRBJ2-1; weak D call: TRBD1 (5 bases). The ends were cut back, 4 bases at V and 8 bases at J, with 21 bases in the middle. The CDR3 spans 16 residues. Germline V gene lookup returns CDR1 SNHLY and CDR2 FYNNEI. CDR3 sequence (DNA): TGTGCCAGCAGTGGCGCGTACCAGGGTGGTATAGATGAGCAGTTCTTC. It codes for CASSGAYQGGIDEQFF.

Many counts were recorded for this clonotype. This chain joins TRBV7-8 and TRBJ2-1; no clear D gene. V shed 5 bases and J shed 5 bases, with 22 bases lying between them. Per germline, CDR1 SGHVS and CDR2 FQNEAQ. The length of the CDR3 is 17 residues. As DNA, the CDR3 is TGTGCCAGCAGCCCAAATACGGGTCAACCCAACCACAATGAGCAGTTCTTC. Protein sequence: CASSPNTGQPNHNEQFF. Full variable domain (rest looked up from reference TRBV7-8 and TRBJ2-1): GAGVSQSPRYKVAKRGQDVALRCDPISGHVSLFWYQQALGQGPEFLTYFQNEAQLDKSGLPSDRFFAERPEGSVSTLKIQRTQQEDSAVYLCASSPNTGQPNHNEQFFGPGTRLTVL.

Ten or more counts support this clonotype. The chain employs TRBV20-1 and TRBJ2-5; D is unresolved. The CDR3 runs 12 residues. Germline V CDR1 and CDR2: DFQATT, SNEGSKA (reference sequence). Between the trimmed V and J ends, which lost 3 bases and 3 bases, there was a span of 8 bases. The CDR3 coding sequence is TGCAGTGCTAGCCTTACCGAAGAGACCCAGTACTTC. Translated, it gives CSASLTEETQYF.

This clonotype was counted ten times or more. This chain uses TRBV30 with TRBJ1-1, with D possibly TRBD1 on 5 matching bases. The germline V and J ends were trimmed by 8 bases and 1 base, with 14 bases remaining between them. This CDR3 contains 13 residues. Germline-derived CDR1 and CDR2 are GTSNPN and SVGIG (reference sequence). CDR3 in DNA: TGTGCCGGACATGGACGGCCGAACACTGAAGCTTTCTTT. Encoded protein: CAGHGRPNTEAFF.

V is TRBV7-2 and J is TRBJ1-2, with a weak D call TRBD1 (5 bases). Germline V CDR1 and CDR2: SGHTA, FQGNSA. This CDR3 has 17 residues. Trimming took off 2 bases at V and 0 bases at J, with 16 bases between the two ends. CDR3 nucleotide sequence: TGTGCCAGCAGCTTATCTCAGGGAGTAGCTACTAACTATGGCTACACCTTC. Translation: CASSLSQGVATNYGYTF.

The chain uses TRBV9 and TRBJ2-7; TRBD1 or TRBD2 may be the D gene (5 bases each). CDR1 and CDR2 from the germline V gene are SGDLS and YYNGEE. The CDR3 has 15 residues. The V end was cut by 3 bases, the J end by 4 bases, with 17 bases between. DNA of the CDR3: TGTGCCAGCAGCGCCTCACCCTTGGGACCATACGAGCAGTACTTC. It is translated as CASSASPLGPYEQYF.